This T cell receptor (beta chain) was recorded in a study of blood T cell repertoires in COVID-19. About the research overall: T cells, B-cell-depleted T cells, or PBMCs supplied cDNA or gDNA.

Data came from immunoSEQ multiplex PCR; TCRdb stores just in-frame clones and leaves some out. The sample has hundreds of thousands of clones, approximately 81% seen once. This CDR3 comprises 12 residues. With 8 bases removed from V and 2 bases from J, the gap between germline ends came to 12 bases. Germline V gives CDR1 SQVTM, CDR2 ANQGSEA. The receptor was derived from a woman between 18 and 30 years old with acute or convalescent COVID-19. The sequencing sample was made of peripheral blood. The chain links TRBV29-1 to TRBJ2-5; D is ambiguous. The CDR3 nucleotides read TGCAGCCTCTCGCAGAAGCAAGAGACCCAGTACTTC. As protein: CSLSQKQETQYF.